Included here is one T cell receptor beta chain sequence, with context. This sample stems from a study of T cells in Graves' hyperthyroidism and ophthalmopathy. RNA transcripts were the template for amplifying TCR beta CDR3 regions. TCR CDR3 regions were first amplified by RT-PCR with HTBI primers. TCRdb re-called the multiplex PCR reads through MiXCR, storing one row per CDR3 protein. Of 750,000 to 950,000 distinct CDR3 sequences in the sample, about 38% were seen once. The germline V and J ends were trimmed by 7 bases and 5 bases, with 11 bases remaining between them. CDR1 and CDR2 (germline): LNHDA, SQIVND (reference sequence). The CDR3 spans 13 residues. PBMCs came from more than 9.5 ml fresh peripheral blood.

This sequence was found in a man younger than 35 with Graves' hyperthyroidism. The chain combines TRBV19 with TRBJ2-2; no firm D call. Sample: blood. The CDR3 here is CASTDILTGELFF. The DNA for the CDR3 is TGTGCCAGTACCGACATCCTAACCGGGGAGCTGTTTTTT.